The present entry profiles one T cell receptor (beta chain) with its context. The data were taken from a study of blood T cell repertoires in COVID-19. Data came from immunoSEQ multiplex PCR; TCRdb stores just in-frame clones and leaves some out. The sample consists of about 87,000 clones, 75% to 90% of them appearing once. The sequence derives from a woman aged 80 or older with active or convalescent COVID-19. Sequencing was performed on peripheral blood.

CDR3 coding DNA: TGTGCCTGGGGCCGACTAGCGGGAGGTTATACGCAGTATTTT. Its translation: CAWGRLAGGYTQYF. The chain is built from TRBV30 and TRBJ2-3; 13 nucleotides line up with TRBD2. V trimming: 5 bases; J trimming: 7 bases; junction bases outside the gene matches: 6. This CDR3 comprises 14 residues. From germline, CDR1 is GTSNPN and CDR2 SVGIG (reference sequence).